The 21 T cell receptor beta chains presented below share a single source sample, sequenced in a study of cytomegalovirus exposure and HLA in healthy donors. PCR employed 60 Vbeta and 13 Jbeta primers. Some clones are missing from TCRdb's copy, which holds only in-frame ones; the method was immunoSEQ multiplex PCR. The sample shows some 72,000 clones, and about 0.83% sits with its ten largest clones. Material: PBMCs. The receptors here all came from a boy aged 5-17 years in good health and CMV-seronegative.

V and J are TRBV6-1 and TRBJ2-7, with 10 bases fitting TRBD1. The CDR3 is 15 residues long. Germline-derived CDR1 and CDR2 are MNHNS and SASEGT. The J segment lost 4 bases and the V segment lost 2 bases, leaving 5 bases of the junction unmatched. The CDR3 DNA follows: TGTGCCAGCAGTGAACGAGGGACAGGGGTATACGAGCAGTACTTC. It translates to CASSERGTGVYEQYF.

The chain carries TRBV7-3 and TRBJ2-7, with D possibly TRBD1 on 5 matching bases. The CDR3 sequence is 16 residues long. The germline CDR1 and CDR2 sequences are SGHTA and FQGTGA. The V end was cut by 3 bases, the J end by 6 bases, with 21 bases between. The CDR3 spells CASSLLGASAHSEQYF. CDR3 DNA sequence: TGTGCCAGCAGCTTGCTAGGGGCCTCCGCCCACTCCGAGCAGTACTTC.

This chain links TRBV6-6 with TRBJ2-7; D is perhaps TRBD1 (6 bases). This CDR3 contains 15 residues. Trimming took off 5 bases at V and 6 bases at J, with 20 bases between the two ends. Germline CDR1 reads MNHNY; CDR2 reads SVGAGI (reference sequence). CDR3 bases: TGTGCCAGCAGTACCTCGGACAGCGAGTCGGTCGAGCAGTACTTC. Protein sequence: CASSTSDSESVEQYF.

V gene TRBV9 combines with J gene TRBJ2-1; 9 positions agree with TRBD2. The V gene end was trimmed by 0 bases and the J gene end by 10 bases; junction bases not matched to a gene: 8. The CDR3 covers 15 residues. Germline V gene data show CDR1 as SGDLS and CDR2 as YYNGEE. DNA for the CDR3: TGTGCCAGCAGCGTAGAGGCTAGCGGGGTTCGGGAGCAGTTCTTC. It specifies CASSVEASGVREQFF.

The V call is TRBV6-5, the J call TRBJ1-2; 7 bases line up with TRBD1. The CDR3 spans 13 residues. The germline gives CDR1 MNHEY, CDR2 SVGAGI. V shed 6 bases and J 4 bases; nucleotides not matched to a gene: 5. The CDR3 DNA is TGTGCCAGCAGGGCCAGACAGGGCTATGGCTACACCTTC. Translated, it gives CASRARQGYGYTF.

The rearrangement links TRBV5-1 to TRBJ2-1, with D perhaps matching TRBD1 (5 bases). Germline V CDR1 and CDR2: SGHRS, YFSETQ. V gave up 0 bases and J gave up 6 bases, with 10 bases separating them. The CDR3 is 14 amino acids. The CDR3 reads CASSLEGQGNEQFF. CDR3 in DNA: TGCGCCAGCAGCTTGGAAGGCCAGGGCAATGAGCAGTTCTTC.

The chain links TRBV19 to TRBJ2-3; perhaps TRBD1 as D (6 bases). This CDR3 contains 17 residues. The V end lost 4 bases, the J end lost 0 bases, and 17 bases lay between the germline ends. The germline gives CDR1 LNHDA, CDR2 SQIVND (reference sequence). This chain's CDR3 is CASSTKQGPASTDTQYF. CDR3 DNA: TGTGCCAGTAGTACAAAACAGGGCCCCGCGAGCACAGATACGCAGTATTTT.

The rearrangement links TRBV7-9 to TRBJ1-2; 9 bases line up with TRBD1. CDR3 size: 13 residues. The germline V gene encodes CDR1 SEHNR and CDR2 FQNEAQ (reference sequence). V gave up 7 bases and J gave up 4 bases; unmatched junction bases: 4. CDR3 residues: CASTEDRGYGYTF. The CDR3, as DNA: TGTGCCAGCACCGAGGACAGGGGCTATGGCTACACCTTC.

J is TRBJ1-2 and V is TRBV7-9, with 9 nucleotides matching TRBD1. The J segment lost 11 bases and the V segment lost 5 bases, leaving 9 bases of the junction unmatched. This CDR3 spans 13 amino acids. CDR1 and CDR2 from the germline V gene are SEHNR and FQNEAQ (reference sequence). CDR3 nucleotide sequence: TGTGCCAGCAGCGGGGGACAGGGATGGGATTACACCTTC. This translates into CASSGGQGWDYTF.

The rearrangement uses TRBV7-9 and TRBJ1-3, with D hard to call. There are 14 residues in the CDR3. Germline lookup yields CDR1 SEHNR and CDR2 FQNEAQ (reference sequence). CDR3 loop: CALQYSISGNTIYF. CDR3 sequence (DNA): TGTGCTCTACAGTACAGTATCTCTGGAAACACCATATATTTT. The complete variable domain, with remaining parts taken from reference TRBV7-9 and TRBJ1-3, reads DTGVSQNPRHKITKRGQNVTFRCDPISEHNRLYWYRQTLGQGPEFLTYFQNEAQLEKSRLLSDRFSAERPKGSFSTLEIQRTEQGDSAMYLCALQYSISGNTIYFGEGSWLTVV.

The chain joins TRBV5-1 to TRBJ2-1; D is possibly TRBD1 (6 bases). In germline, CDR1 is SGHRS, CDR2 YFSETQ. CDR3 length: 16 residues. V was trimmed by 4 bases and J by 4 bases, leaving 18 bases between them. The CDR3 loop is CASSIWTAIGYNEQFF. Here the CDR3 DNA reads TGCGCCAGCAGCATCTGGACAGCAATCGGGTACAATGAGCAGTTCTTC.

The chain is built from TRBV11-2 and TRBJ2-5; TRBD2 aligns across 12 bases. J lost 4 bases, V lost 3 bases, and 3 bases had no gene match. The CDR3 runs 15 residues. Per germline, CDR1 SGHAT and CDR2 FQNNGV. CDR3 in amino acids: CASSLALAGGETQYF. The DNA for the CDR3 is TGTGCCAGCAGCTTGGCACTAGCGGGAGGAGAGACCCAGTACTTC.

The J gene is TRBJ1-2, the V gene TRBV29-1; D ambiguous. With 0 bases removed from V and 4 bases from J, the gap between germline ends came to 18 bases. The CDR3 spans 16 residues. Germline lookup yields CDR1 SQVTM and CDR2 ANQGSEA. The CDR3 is CSVEDLVRGSVYGYTF. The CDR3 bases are TGCAGCGTTGAAGATCTTGTACGGGGATCCGTCTATGGCTACACCTTC. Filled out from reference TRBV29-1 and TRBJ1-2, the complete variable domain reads SAVISQKPSRDICQRGTSLTIQCQVDSQVTMMFWYRQQPGQSLTLIATANQGSEATYESGFVIDKFPISRPNLTFSTLTVSNMSPEDSSIYLCSVEDLVRGSVYGYTFGSGTRLTVV.

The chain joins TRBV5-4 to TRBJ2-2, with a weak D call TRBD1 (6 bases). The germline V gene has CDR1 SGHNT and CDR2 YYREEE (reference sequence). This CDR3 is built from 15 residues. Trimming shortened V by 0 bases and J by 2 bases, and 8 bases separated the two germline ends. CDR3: CASSLVRGNTGELFF. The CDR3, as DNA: TGTGCCAGCAGCTTGGTCAGGGGCAACACCGGGGAGCTGTTTTTT. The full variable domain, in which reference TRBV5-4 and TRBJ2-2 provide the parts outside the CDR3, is ETGVTQSPTHLIKTRGQQVTLRCSSQSGHNTVSWYQQALGQGPQFIFQYYREEENGRGNFPPRFSGLQFPNYSSELNVNALELDDSALYLCASSLVRGNTGELFFGEGSRLTVL.

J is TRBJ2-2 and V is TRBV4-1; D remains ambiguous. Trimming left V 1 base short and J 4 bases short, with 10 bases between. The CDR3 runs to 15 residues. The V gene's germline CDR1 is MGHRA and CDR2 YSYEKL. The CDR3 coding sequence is TGCGCCAGCAGCCAAGGGTATGCGAGCACCGGGGAGCTGTTTTTT. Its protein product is CASSQGYASTGELFF.

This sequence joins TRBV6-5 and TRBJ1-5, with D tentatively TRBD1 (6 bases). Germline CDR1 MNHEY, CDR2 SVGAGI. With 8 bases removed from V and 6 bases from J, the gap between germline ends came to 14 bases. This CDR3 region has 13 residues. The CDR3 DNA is TGTGCCAGCCGCAGGGGATCTGGTCAGCCCCAGCATTTT. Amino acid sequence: CASRRGSGQPQHF.

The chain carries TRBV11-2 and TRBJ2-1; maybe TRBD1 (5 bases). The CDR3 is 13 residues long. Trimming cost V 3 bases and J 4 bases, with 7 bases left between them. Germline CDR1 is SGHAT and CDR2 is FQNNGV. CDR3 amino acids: CASSFRQYNEQFF. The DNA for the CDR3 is TGTGCCAGCAGCTTTAGACAGTACAATGAGCAGTTCTTC.

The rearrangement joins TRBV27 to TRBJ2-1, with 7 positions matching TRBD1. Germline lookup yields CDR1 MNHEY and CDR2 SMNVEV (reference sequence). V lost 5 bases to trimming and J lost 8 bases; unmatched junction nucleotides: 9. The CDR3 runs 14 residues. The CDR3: CASSPYQGVYEQFF. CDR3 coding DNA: TGTGCCAGCAGTCCATATCAGGGGGTCTATGAGCAGTTCTTC.

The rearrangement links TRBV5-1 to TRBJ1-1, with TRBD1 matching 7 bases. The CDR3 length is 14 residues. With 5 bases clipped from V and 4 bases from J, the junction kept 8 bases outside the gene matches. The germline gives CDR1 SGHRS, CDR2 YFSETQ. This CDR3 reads CASSFTGAGTEAFF. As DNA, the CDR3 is TGCGCCAGCAGTTTCACAGGGGCTGGCACTGAAGCTTTCTTT.

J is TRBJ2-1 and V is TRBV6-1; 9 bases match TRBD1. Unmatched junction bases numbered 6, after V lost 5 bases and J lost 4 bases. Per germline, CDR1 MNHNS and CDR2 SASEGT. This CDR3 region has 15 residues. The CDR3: CASSIRDRAYNEQFF. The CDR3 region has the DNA TGTGCCAGCAGTATCCGGGACAGGGCTTACAATGAGCAGTTCTTC.

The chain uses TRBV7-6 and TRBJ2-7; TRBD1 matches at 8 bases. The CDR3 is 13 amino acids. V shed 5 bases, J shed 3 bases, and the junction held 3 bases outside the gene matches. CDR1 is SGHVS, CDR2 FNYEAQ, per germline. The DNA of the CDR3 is TGTGCCAGCAGCATGGGACAGGTCTACGAGCAGTACTTC. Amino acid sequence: CASSMGQVYEQYF.